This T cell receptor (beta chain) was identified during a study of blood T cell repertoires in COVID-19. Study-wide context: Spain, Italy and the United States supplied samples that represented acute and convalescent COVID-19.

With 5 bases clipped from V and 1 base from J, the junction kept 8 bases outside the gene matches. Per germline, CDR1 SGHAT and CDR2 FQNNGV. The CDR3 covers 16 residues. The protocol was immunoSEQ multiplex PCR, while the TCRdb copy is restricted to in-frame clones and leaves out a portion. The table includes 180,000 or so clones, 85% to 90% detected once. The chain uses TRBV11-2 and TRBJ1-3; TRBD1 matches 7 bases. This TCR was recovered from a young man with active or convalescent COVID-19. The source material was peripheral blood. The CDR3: CASSEYRGRSGNTIYF. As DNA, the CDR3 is TGTGCCAGCAGCGAATACAGGGGAAGGTCTGGAAACACCATATATTTT.